This T cell receptor beta chain was recovered during a study of control samples from healthy donors and cancer patients. V was trimmed by 2 bases and J by 6 bases, leaving 8 bases between them. Germline lookup yields CDR1 MNHEY and CDR2 SVGEGT. This CDR3 comprises 13 residues. Generated by immunoSEQ multiplex PCR, the TCRdb table keeps only in-frame clones and is missing some. The data contain over 75,000 clones, around four fifths of them singletons. The chain is built from TRBV6-2 or TRBV6-3 and TRBJ1-3; D is unresolved. This sequence originates from a man aged 25 to 45 in good health. The sequenced sample was blood. This chain's CDR3 is CASSYERVNTIYF. The CDR3 DNA reads TGTGCCAGCAGTTACGAAAGGGTAAACACCATATATTTT.